This T cell receptor (beta chain) was profiled in a study of shared clonotypes between healthy human individuals. Every immunoSEQ plate was one replicate of a subset's evenly spread DNA. Per the original methods: With immunoSEQ giving junction-only sequences and no quality scores, filtering differed. TCRdb's table, derived via immunoSEQ multiplex PCR, lists solely in-frame clones and lacks some. D and trimming were read from the DNA, whereas the V and J calls and clone size are those reported in that table. The repertoire holds about 1 million clones, with around 76% as singletons. Germline CDR1 and CDR2: ENHRY and SYGVKD. The CDR3 runs to 13 residues. V lost 6 bases and J lost 7; bases outside the gene matches: 6. This clone has only one observation.

Sample: memory CD4+ T cells sorted from blood. The sample's subset: CD45RA-negative fraction. The clonotype was recovered from a young man in good health. V is TRBV10-3 and J is TRBJ1-2; TRBD1 matches at 9 bases. CDR3 nucleotide sequence: TGTGCCATCAGAGCCGGGACAGGGTCTGGCTACACCTTC. Translating gives CAIRAGTGSGYTF.